This record concerns one T cell receptor (beta chain) sequence. Its target is unknown. V lost 10 bases and J lost 1; bases outside the gene matches: 5. CDR3 size: 14 residues. Germline V gene data show CDR1 as SEHNR and CDR2 as FQNEAQ (reference sequence). The data originate from a study of T cell repertoires in cytomegalovirus infection. Study context: Through public TCR beta signatures, both CMV infection and matching HLA type were indicated.

TCRdb re-called the reads through MiXCR, storing one row per CDR3 protein. Here the sample spans 680,000 or so distinct CDR3 sequences, around a third being singletons. Overall study findings and caveats: HLA-C-restricted CMV clonotypes gave the most frequent clonotype in two of eight donors.

The TCR comes from a human donor in good health (CMV status not recorded). Some clones in this sample may be carry-over from other donors' samples. The material was cultured PBMCs, obtained from culture after CMV antigen stimulation. This chain uses TRBV7-9 with TRBJ2-3; TRBD1 agrees at 10 bases. Here the CDR3 DNA reads TGTGCCACCGACAGGGGGCAGGGCACAGATACGCAGTATTTT. Translating gives CATDRGQGTDTQYF.